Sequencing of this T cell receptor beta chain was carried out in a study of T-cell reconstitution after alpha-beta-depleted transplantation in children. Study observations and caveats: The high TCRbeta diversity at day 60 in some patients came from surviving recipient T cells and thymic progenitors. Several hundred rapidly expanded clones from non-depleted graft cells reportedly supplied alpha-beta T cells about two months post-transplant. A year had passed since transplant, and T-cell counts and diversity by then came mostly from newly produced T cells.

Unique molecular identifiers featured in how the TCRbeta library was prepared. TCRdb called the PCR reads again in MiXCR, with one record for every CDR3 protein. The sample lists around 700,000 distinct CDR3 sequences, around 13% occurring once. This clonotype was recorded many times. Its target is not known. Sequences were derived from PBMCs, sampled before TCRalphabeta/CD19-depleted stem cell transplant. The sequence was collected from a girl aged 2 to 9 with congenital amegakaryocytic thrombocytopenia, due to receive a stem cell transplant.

CDR3 loop: CASSVSGRANTGELFF. CDR3 in DNA: TGTGCCAGCAGCGTAAGCGGGAGGGCGAACACCGGGGAGCTGTTTTTT. The J gene is TRBJ2-2, the V gene TRBV9; 10 bases line up with TRBD2. The V segment lost 1 base and the J segment 0 bases; nucleotides outside the gene matches: 0. The CDR3 sequence is 16 residues long. Germline V lookup: CDR1 SGDLS, CDR2 YYNGEE. The whole variable domain, remainder taken from reference TRBV9 and TRBJ2-2, is DSGVTQTPKHLITATGQRVTLRCSPRSGDLSVYWYQQSLDQGLQFLIQYYNGEERAKGNILERFSAQQFPDLHSELNLSSLELGDSALYFCASSVSGRANTGELFFGEGSRLTVL.